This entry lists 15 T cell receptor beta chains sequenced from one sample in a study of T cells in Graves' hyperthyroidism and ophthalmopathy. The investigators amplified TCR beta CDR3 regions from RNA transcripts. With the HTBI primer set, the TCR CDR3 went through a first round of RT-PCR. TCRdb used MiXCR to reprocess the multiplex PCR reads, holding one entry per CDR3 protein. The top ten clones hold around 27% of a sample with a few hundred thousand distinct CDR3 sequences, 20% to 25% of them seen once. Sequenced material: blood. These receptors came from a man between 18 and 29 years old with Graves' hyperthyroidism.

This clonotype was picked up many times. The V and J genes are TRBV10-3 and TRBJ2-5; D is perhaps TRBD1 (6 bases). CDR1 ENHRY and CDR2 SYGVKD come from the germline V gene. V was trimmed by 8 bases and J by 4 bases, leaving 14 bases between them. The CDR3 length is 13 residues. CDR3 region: CAISRQATETQYF. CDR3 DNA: TGTGCCATCTCCAGACAGGCAACAGAGACCCAGTACTTC.

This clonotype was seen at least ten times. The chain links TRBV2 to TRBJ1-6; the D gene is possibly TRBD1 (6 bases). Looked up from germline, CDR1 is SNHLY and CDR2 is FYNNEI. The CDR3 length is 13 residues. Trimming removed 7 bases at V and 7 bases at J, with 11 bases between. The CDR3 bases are TGTGCCAGCAACCCGACAGGAAATTCACCCCTCCACTTT. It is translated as CASNPTGNSPLHF.

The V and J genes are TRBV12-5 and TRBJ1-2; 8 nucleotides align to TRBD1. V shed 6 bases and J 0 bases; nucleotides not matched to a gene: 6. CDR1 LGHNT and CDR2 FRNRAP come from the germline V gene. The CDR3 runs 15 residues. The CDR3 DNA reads TGTGCTAGTGGCTCAGGACAGGGCTCTAACTATGGCTACACCTTC. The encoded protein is CASGSGQGSNYGYTF.

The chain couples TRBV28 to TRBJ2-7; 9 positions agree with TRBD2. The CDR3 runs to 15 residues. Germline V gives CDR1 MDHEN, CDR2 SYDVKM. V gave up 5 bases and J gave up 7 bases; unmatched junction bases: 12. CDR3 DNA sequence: TGTGCCAGCAGTCCCCGACTAGCGGAGGGGGGGGAGCAGTACTTC. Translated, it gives CASSPRLAEGGEQYF. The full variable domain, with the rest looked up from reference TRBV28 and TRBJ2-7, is DVKVTQSSRYLVKRTGEKVFLECVQDMDHENMFWYRQDPGLGLRLIYFSYDVKMKEKGDIPEGYSVSREKKERFSLILESASTNQTSMYLCASSPRLAEGGEQYFGPGTRLTVT.

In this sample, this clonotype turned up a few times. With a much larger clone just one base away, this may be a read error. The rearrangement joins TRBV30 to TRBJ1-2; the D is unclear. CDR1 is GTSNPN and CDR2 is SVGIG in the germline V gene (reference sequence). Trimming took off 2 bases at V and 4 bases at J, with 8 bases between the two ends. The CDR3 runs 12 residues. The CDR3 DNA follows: TGTGCCTGGAGTCCCTCCAGCTATGGCTACACCTTC. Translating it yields CAWSPSSYGYTF.

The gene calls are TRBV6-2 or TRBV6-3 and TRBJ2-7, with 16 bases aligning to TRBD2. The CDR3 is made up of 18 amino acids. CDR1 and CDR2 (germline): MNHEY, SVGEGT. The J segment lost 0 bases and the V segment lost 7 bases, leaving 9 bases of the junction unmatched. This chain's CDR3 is CASTHGTSGRAVSYEQYF. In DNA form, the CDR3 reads TGTGCCAGCACCCACGGGACTAGCGGGAGGGCCGTCTCCTACGAGCAGTACTTC.

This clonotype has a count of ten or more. CDR3 sequence (DNA): TGTGCTAGTGCCCCGATATCCGGGAGCGCTAACTATGGCTACACCTTC. Amino acids: CASAPISGSANYGYTF. The V gene is TRBV12-5, the J gene TRBJ1-2; D remains unclear. The CDR3 is 16 residues long. V was shortened by 7 bases and J by 0 bases, with 18 bases between the two germline ends. Germline V gene sequence: CDR1 LGHNT, CDR2 FRNRAP. Full variable domain (rest looked up from reference TRBV12-5 and TRBJ1-2): DARVTQTPRHKVTEMGQEVTMRCQPILGHNTVFWYRQTMMQGLELLAYFRNRAPLDDSGMPKDRFSAEMPDATLATLKIQPSEPRDSAVYFCASAPISGSANYGYTFGSGTRLTVV.

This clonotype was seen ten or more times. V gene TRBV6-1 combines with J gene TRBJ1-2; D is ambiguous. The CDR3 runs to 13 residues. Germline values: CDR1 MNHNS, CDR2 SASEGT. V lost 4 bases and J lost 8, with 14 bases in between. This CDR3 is CASSAIDAGGYTF. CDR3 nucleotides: TGTGCCAGCAGTGCGATTGATGCGGGCGGCTACACCTTC.

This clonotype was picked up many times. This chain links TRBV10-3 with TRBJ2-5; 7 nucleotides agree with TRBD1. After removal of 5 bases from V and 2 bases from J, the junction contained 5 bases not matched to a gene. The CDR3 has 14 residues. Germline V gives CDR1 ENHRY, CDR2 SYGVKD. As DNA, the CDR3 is TGTGCCATCAGTCCACAGGGGTCGCAAGAGACCCAGTACTTC. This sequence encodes CAISPQGSQETQYF.

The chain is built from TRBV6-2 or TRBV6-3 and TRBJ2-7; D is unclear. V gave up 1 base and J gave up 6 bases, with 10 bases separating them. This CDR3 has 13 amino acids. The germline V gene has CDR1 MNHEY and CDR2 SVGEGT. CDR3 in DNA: TGTGCCAGCAGTTACTACGGTCCGGGCGAGCAGTACTTC. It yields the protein CASSYYGPGEQYF.

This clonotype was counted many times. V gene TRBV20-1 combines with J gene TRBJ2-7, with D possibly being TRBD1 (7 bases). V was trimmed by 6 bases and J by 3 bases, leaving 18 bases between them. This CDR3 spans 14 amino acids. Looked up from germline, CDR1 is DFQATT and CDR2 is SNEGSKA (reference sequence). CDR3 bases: TGCAGTGCAACTGGACAGGTGGGGGGCTACGAGCAGTACTTC. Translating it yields CSATGQVGGYEQYF.

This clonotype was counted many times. CDR3 protein: CSAGRVGGKETQYF. The CDR3 DNA follows: TGCAGTGCTGGCCGGGTCGGTGGTAAGGAGACCCAGTACTTC. The chain recombines TRBV20-1 with TRBJ2-5; D gene unclear. Germline V CDR1 and CDR2: DFQATT, SNEGSKA (reference sequence). The CDR3 covers 14 residues. V lost 5 bases to trimming and J lost 5 bases, with 18 bases between them.

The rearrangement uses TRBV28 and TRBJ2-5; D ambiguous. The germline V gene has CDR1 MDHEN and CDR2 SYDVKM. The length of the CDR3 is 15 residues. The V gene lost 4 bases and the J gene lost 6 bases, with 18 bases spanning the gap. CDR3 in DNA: TGTGCCAGCAGTTCCACCCGGATGGGCCCGAAGACCCAGTACTTC. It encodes CASSSTRMGPKTQYF.

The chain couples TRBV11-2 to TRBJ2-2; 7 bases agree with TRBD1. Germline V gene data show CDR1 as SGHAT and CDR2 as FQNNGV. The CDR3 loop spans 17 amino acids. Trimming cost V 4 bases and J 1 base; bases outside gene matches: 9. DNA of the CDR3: TGTGCCAGCAGCTCAGGGGGTACGGGGATGAACACCGGGGAGCTGTTTTTT. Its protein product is CASSSGGTGMNTGELFF.

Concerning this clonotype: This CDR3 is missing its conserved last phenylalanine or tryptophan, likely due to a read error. CDR3 sequence (DNA): TGTGCCATCAGTGAAACGGAGGGATTGAGTCAGCCCCAGCATTTG. Its protein is CAISETEGLSQPQHL. The chain recombines TRBV10-3 with TRBJ1-5; no firm D call. CDR1 and CDR2 from the germline V gene are ENHRY and SYGVKD. Trimming left V 3 bases short and J 6 bases short, with 15 bases between. This CDR3 has 15 residues.